Listed below are T cell receptor beta chains from one sample, sequenced in a study of Tregs in tolerant kidney transplant recipients. Data came from immunoSEQ multiplex PCR; TCRdb stores just in-frame clones and leaves some out. The sample shows nearly 95,000 clones, roughly 93% of them seen only once. This material consisted of CD4+ T cells from blood, taken before the transplant. The receptors derive from a human donor who received a combined kidney and bone marrow transplant. The CDR3 runs from the conserved cysteine through the conserved F or W. The order of the fields is J gene, D gene, V gene, clone size, CDR3 DNA, CDR3 protein. D genes are given only for firm matches. Not all rows give a size; the values are once, few, many and, for expanded clones, a class.

J: TRBJ1-1
D: -
V: TRBV27
size: -
DNA: TGTGCCAGCAAGGACAGAACCATGAACACTGAAGCTTTCTTT
CDR3: CASKDRTMNTEAFF

J: TRBJ2-1
D: TRBD2
V: TRBV7-8
size: -
DNA: TGTGCCAGCAGCCCGGGACTAGCGGGAGAGGAGCTCTACAATGAGCAGTTCTTC
CDR3: CASSPGLAGEELYNEQFF

J: TRBJ2-1
D: -
V: TRBV12-5
size: -
DNA: TGTGCTAGTGGTGGTGAGAGCTCCTACAATGAGCAGTTCTTC
CDR3: CASGGESSYNEQFF

J: TRBJ2-7
D: TRBD2
V: TRBV4-2
size: -
DNA: TGTGCCAGCAGCCAAGATTTAGCGGGATTCTACGAGCAGTACTTC
CDR3: CASSQDLAGFYEQYF

J: TRBJ2-2
D: TRBD2
V: TRBV10-3
size: once
DNA: TGTGCCATCAGGGGACTAGCGGGAGCAAACACCGGGGAGCTGTTTTTT
CDR3: CAIRGLAGANTGELFF

J: TRBJ1-4
D: TRBD1
V: TRBV7-9
size: -
DNA: TGTGCCAGCAGCGCCGGGACAGGGGAAAAACTGTTTTTT
CDR3: CASSAGTGEKLFF

J: TRBJ2-3
D: TRBD1
V: TRBV19
size: -
DNA: TGTGCCAGTAGTGTCGGGACAGGGCCAGATACGCAGTATTTT
CDR3: CASSVGTGPDTQYF

J: TRBJ1-2
D: -
V: TRBV7-2
size: -
DNA: TGTGCCAGCAGCTTAGATCCGGACAGACTTTATGGCTACACCTTC
CDR3: CASSLDPDRLYGYTF

J: TRBJ2-3
D: TRBD2
V: TRBV7-6
size: -
DNA: TGTGCCAGCAGCTCGCGGATAGGGTTAGCGGGGGACCTCACAGATACGCAGTATTTT
CDR3: CASSSRIGLAGDLTDTQYF

J: TRBJ2-1
D: TRBD1
V: TRBV25-1
size: -
DNA: TGTGCCAGCAGTGAGAAAGGACAGGGGGCCTACAATGAGCAGTTCTTC
CDR3: CASSEKGQGAYNEQFF

J: TRBJ1-6
D: -
V: TRBV6-6
size: -
DNA: TGTGCCAGCAGTTACGCTCTAGGGTCGGAGGGATCCCCCCTCCACTTT
CDR3: CASSYALGSEGSPLHF

J: TRBJ2-7
D: -
V: TRBV6-1
size: -
DNA: TGTGCCAGCAGTGAAATGGCCAGTATGGTGTACGAGCAGTACTTC
CDR3: CASSEMASMVYEQYF

J: TRBJ2-3
D: TRBD1
V: TRBV7-2
size: -
DNA: TGTGCCAGCAGCTTCCTAGGGACAGGGGGAATAGATACGCAGTATTTT
CDR3: CASSFLGTGGIDTQYF

J: TRBJ2-7
D: TRBD1
V: TRBV9
size: -
DNA: TGTGCCAGCAGCGTAGGGGACAGGGTCTCCTACGAGCAGTACTTC
CDR3: CASSVGDRVSYEQYF

J: TRBJ1-6
D: TRBD1
V: TRBV18
size: -
DNA: TGTGCCAGCTCACCCCAAAAGGGGGCTAAGAATTCACCCCTCCACTTT
CDR3: CASSPQKGAKNSPLHF

J: TRBJ2-1
D: TRBD2
V: TRBV5-6
size: -
DNA: TGTGCCAGCAGCCCAGTTCCTCGCGGGAGGGCCAACAATGAGCAGTTCTTC
CDR3: CASSPVPRGRANNEQFF

J: TRBJ2-1
D: -
V: TRBV7-3
size: -
DNA: TGTGCCAGCAGCTTATTTCCCAGCTCCTACAATGAGCAGTTCTTC
CDR3: CASSLFPSSYNEQFF

J: TRBJ1-1
D: -
V: TRBV30
size: -
DNA: TGTGCCCTAGAGAGGAACACTGAAGCTTTCTTT
CDR3: CALERNTEAFF

J: TRBJ2-3
D: -
V: TRBV18
size: -
DNA: TGTGCCAGCTCACCAGCACTCACAGATACGCAGTATTTT
CDR3: CASSPALTDTQYF

J: TRBJ2-7
D: TRBD2
V: TRBV28
size: -
DNA: TGTGCCAGCAGTTTTTTGCGGGGGATCTACGAGCAGTACTTC
CDR3: CASSFLRGIYEQYF

J: TRBJ1-2
D: -
V: TRBV7-6
size: -
DNA: TGTGCCAGCAGCTTAATTGGCGGGGGTAACTATGGCTACACCTTC
CDR3: CASSLIGGGNYGYTF

J: TRBJ2-7
D: TRBD1
V: TRBV6-5
size: -
DNA: TGTGCCAGCAGCGAGGGGGCCCCCCTCAGCGAGCAGTACTTC
CDR3: CASSEGAPLSEQYF

J: TRBJ2-3
D: TRBD2
V: TRBV7-3
size: -
DNA: TGTGCCAGCAGCCCCTCTAGCGGGAGGTTCAGAGATACGCAGTATTTT
CDR3: CASSPSSGRFRDTQYF

J: TRBJ2-7
D: TRBD1
V: TRBV5-1
size: -
DNA: TGCGCCAGCAGCTTGGAGGGACAGGAGAGCTCCTACGAGCAGTACTTC
CDR3: CASSLEGQESSYEQYF

J: TRBJ1-2
D: TRBD1
V: TRBV5-4
size: -
DNA: TGTGCCAGCAGCTCCCGACAGGGGCCCATCTCCTATGGCTACACCTTC
CDR3: CASSSRQGPISYGYTF

J: TRBJ2-1
D: TRBD2
V: TRBV30
size: -
DNA: TGTGCCTGGAGTGCTGGACTAGCGGGGGGTGGTGAGCAGTTCTTC
CDR3: CAWSAGLAGGGEQFF

J: TRBJ2-1
D: TRBD2
V: TRBV5-4
size: -
DNA: TGTGCCAGCAGCTTGGCCTTAGCGGGAGGCCCCCGCAGTGAGCAGTTCTTC
CDR3: CASSLALAGGPRSEQFF

J: TRBJ2-1
D: -
V: TRBV6-1
size: -
DNA: TGTGCCAGCATACGCAGCAATGAGCAGTTCTTC
CDR3: CASIRSNEQFF

J: TRBJ1-6
D: TRBD1
V: TRBV4-1
size: -
DNA: TGCGCCAGCAGCCAAGTCGCGGCAGGGGGTTCACCCCTCCACTTT
CDR3: CASSQVAAGGSPLHF

J: TRBJ2-1
D: TRBD1
V: TRBV29-1
size: -
DNA: TGCAGCGGGGACAGGGGCTCCTACAATGAGCAGTTCTTC
CDR3: CSGDRGSYNEQFF

J: TRBJ2-1
D: TRBD2
V: TRBV7-3
size: once
DNA: TGTGCCAGCAGGTCTAGCGGCAATGAGCAGTTCTTC
CDR3: CASRSSGNEQFF

J: TRBJ2-1
D: -
V: TRBV29-1
size: -
DNA: TGCAGCGGAGGCCGGTCCTACAATGAGCAGTTCTTC
CDR3: CSGGRSYNEQFF

J: TRBJ2-2
D: -
V: TRBV7-2
size: -
DNA: TGTGCCAGCAGCTTAGACACTCTCCTAGGAGGGGAGCTGTTTTTT
CDR3: CASSLDTLLGGELFF

J: TRBJ2-1
D: -
V: TRBV5-4
size: -
DNA: TGTGCCAGCAGCCCTCGGGACATCCCCTACAATGAGCAGTTCTTC
CDR3: CASSPRDIPYNEQFF

J: TRBJ1-1
D: -
V: TRBV19
size: -
DNA: TGTGCCAGTAGTATAGATCCGCAGACTGAAGCTTTCTTT
CDR3: CASSIDPQTEAFF

J: TRBJ2-7
D: TRBD1
V: TRBV7-9
size: -
DNA: TGTGCCAGCAGCCCCACCCCGGGACAGGGGTCCTACGAGCAGTACTTC
CDR3: CASSPTPGQGSYEQYF

J: TRBJ1-1
D: -
V: TRBV5-1
size: -
DNA: TGCGCCAGCAACGAAGGGGACACTGAAGCTTTCTTT
CDR3: CASNEGDTEAFF

J: TRBJ2-3
D: -
V: TRBV4-2
size: once
DNA: TGTGCCAGCAGCCAAGATGGCAGGCTTCACACAGATACGCAGTATTTT
CDR3: CASSQDGRLHTDTQYF

J: TRBJ2-7
D: -
V: TRBV7-8
size: once
DNA: TGTGCCAGCAGCTTAGGTGGGCCCTCCTACGAGCAGTACTTC
CDR3: CASSLGGPSYEQYF

J: TRBJ1-2
D: TRBD1
V: TRBV28
size: -
DNA: TGTGCCAGCAGTTCAGCGGACAGGGCCTATGGCTACACCTTC
CDR3: CASSSADRAYGYTF

J: TRBJ1-1
D: TRBD1
V: TRBV4-3
size: -
DNA: TGCGCCAGCAGCCACGCCTCCGACAGGGTGAACACTGAAGCTTTCTTT
CDR3: CASSHASDRVNTEAFF

J: TRBJ2-7
D: TRBD1
V: TRBV18
size: -
DNA: TGTGCCAGCTCGTTACCGTTCGACAGGGCGTTCCACGAGCAGTACTTC
CDR3: CASSLPFDRAFHEQYF

J: TRBJ1-1
D: -
V: TRBV5-3
size: -
DNA: TGTGCCAGAAGCCAAAAAGACAGGATGGAAGCTTTCTTT
CDR3: CARSQKDRMEAFF

J: TRBJ1-5
D: -
V: TRBV7-2
size: -
DNA: TGTGCCAGCAGCTTAGGGGGGGATCAGCCCCAGCATTTT
CDR3: CASSLGGDQPQHF

J: TRBJ1-4
D: -
V: TRBV5-1
size: once
DNA: TGCGCCAGCAGCGAACAGGGTAATGAAAAACTGTTTTTT
CDR3: CASSEQGNEKLFF

J: TRBJ1-2
D: -
V: TRBV19
size: -
DNA: TGTGCCAGTGGCCTTGGCTACACCTTC
CDR3: CASGLGYTF

J: TRBJ2-1
D: TRBD2
V: TRBV7-2
size: -
DNA: TGTGCCAGCAGCTTAGGCGGGAGGGCCAATGAGCAGTTCTTC
CDR3: CASSLGGRANEQFF

J: TRBJ2-7
D: -
V: TRBV19
size: -
DNA: TGTGCCAGTAGTATAGGAGGGCAGCAACTCTACGAGCAGTACTTC
CDR3: CASSIGGQQLYEQYF

J: TRBJ2-1
D: -
V: TRBV11-2
size: -
DNA: TGTGCCAGCAGCCCAAGGGGGGAGGGGGTTGAGCAGTTCTTC
CDR3: CASSPRGEGVEQFF

J: TRBJ2-1
D: -
V: TRBV7-8
size: -
DNA: TGTGCCAGCAGCTTAGGGGACTCCTCCTACAATGAGCAGTTCTTC
CDR3: CASSLGDSSYNEQFF

J: TRBJ1-1
D: -
V: TRBV7-2
size: -
DNA: TGTGCCAGCAGTTCGATCCTATATAACACTGAAGCTTTCTTT
CDR3: CASSSILYNTEAFF

J: TRBJ1-4
D: -
V: TRBV6-1
size: -
DNA: TGTGCCAGCAGTGTGACAGCTAATGAAAAACTGTTTTTT
CDR3: CASSVTANEKLFF

J: TRBJ2-1
D: TRBD2
V: TRBV11-2
size: -
DNA: TGTGCCAGCAGCTTAGCAGCGGGGATTTACAATGAGCAGTTCTTC
CDR3: CASSLAAGIYNEQFF

J: TRBJ2-3
D: -
V: TRBV7-2
size: -
DNA: TGTGCCAGCAGCGACCCCCCGGCAGGTTTCACAGATACGCAGTATTTT
CDR3: CASSDPPAGFTDTQYF

J: TRBJ1-1
D: TRBD1
V: TRBV4-3
size: -
DNA: TGCGCCAGCAGCTACTTCGTCGGGACAGGGGTAGCAGCTTTCTTT
CDR3: CASSYFVGTGVAAFF

J: TRBJ2-7
D: TRBD2
V: TRBV6-5
size: -
DNA: TGTGCCACCGAGGGACTAGCAGGGGAGCAGTACTTC
CDR3: CATEGLAGEQYF

J: TRBJ1-1
D: -
V: TRBV14
size: -
DNA: TGTGCCAGCAGCCAAGTCATCAGGGAGGGTGGGCTTGCGACTGAAGCTTTCTTT
CDR3: CASSQVIREGGLATEAFF